The clone carrying this T cell receptor (beta chain) was recorded at least ten times. Its matching antigen is unknown. Each TCR transcript was tagged with a 10-nucleotide random UMI during 5'RACE. TCRdb processed the 5' RACE reads anew with MiXCR; each CDR3 protein has one entry. The sample shows some 65,000 distinct CDR3 sequences, over 4% of them seen only once. The sample is drawn from a study of neurological immune-mediated disorders. Per the germline V gene, CDR1 is DFQATT and CDR2 is SNEGSKA (reference sequence). The V gene end was trimmed by 0 bases and the J gene end by 4 bases; junction bases not matched to a gene: 4. CDR3 length: 14 amino acids. The study, taken as a whole, reports: In HTLV-1-associated myelopathy, TCR clonal expansion was greatest, and in multiple sclerosis it was least, below healthy controls. One cluster of related CDR3 sequences contained, by phylogenetic grouping, the repertoires of 18 of 34 multiple sclerosis patients and formed a possible signature. Among expanded clones, no CDR3 amino acid sequences were shared across subjects, a pattern suggesting private repertoires in all groups.

Source material: PBMCs. The TCR comes from a man over 45 with multiple sclerosis. The chain carries TRBV20-1 and TRBJ1-1, with 8 bases fitting TRBD1. Here the CDR3 reads CSARDQGAGTEAFF. The CDR3 DNA sequence: TGCAGTGCTAGAGATCAGGGGGCGGGCACTGAAGCTTTCTTT.